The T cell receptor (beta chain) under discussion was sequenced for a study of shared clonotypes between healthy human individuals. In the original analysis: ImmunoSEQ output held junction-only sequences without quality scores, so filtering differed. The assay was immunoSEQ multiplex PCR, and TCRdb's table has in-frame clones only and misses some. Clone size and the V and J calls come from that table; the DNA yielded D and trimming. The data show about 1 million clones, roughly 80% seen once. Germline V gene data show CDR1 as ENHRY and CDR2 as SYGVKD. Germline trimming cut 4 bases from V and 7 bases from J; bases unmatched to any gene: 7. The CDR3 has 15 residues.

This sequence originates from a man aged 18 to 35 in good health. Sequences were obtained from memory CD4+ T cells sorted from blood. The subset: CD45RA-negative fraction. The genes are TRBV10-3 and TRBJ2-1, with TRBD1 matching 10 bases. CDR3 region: CAISGGGQGLNEQFF. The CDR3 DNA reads TGTGCCATCAGTGGAGGGGGACAGGGGCTGAATGAGCAGTTCTTC.